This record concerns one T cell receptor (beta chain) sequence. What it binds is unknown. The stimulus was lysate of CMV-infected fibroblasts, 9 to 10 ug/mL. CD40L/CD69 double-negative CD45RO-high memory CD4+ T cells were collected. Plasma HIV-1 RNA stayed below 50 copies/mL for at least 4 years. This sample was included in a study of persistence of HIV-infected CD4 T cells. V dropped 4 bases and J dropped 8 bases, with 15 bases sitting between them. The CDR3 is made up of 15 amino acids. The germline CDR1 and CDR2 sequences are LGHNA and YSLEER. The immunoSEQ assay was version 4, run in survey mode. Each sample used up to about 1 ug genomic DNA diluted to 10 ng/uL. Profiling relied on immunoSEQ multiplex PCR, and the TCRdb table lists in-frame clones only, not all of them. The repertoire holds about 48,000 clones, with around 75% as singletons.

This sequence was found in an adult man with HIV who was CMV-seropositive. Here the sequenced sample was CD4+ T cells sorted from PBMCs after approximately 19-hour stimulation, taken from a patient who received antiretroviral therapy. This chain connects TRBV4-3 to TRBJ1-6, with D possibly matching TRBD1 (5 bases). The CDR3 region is CASSRLEGTHSPLHF. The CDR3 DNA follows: TGCGCCAGCAGCCGCCTCGAAGGGACGCATTCACCCCTCCACTTT.